The sequence of this T cell receptor (beta chain) was determined in a study of OX40 agonist ivuxolimab in advanced cancers. Libraries were prepared by immunoSEQ multiplex PCR; TCRdb keeps only in-frame clonotypes and omits some of them. The sample shows 18,000 or so clones, 83% of them seen only once. CDR3 length equals 12 residues. From germline, CDR1 is SGHDT and CDR2 YYEEEE. Trimming stripped 2 bases from V and 7 bases from J, with 8 bases between. The sequencing here drew on CD4+ or CD8+ T cells sorted from blood, taken in a trial of the OX40 agonist ivuxolimab. This rearrangement joins TRBV5-6 to TRBJ2-3; D not resolved. The TCR sequence derives from an adult with an advanced solid tumor such as melanoma, head and neck, liver or kidney cancer. The CDR3 bases are TGTGCCAGCAGCTTTGCTGATAATACGCAGTATTTT. Protein sequence: CASSFADNTQYF.